This T cell receptor beta chain was found in a study of T cell repertoires in cytomegalovirus infection. Study-wide background: From public TCR beta signatures came an indication of both CMV infection and matching HLA type. The study, taken as a whole, reports: Cumulated frequencies of public TCR beta families served to identify carriers of CMV plus the relevant HLA. The ex vivo response was dominated by HLA-C-restricted CMV-specific TCR beta clonotypes.

TCRdb used MiXCR to reprocess the reads, holding one entry per CDR3 protein. The data contain approximately 990,000 distinct CDR3 sequences, around 30% of them singletons. CDR1 is MNHEY and CDR2 is SMNVEV in the germline V gene (reference sequence). The CDR3 runs 12 residues. Trimming pared 6 bases from V and 2 bases from J, leaving 8 bases between. This clonotype turned up a few times. Its antigen is not known. The sequencing here drew on cultured CD8+ T cells from PBMCs, taken from culture after CMV antigen stimulation. The receptor comes from a human donor in good health (CMV status not recorded). Some clones in this sample may be carry-over from other donors' samples. The chain is built from TRBV27 and TRBJ2-7; D may be TRBD1 (5 bases). The CDR3 sequence: CASSKGPYEQYF. The CDR3 coding sequence is TGTGCCAGCAGCAAGGGGCCCTACGAGCAGTACTTC.